The clone carrying this T cell receptor (beta chain) was observed a single time. The antigen remains unidentified. Method: immunoSEQ multiplex PCR; TCRdb's copy keeps in-frame clones and lacks some. The sample lists over 400,000 clones, about 96% occurring once. Adult donors, all healthy and HIV-negative, had no recent acute infections or vaccinations. The sample belongs to a study of shared clonotypes between healthy human individuals. On the study more broadly: Sampling drew on donors who were a couple of women and three men aged 18 to 49. Points from the study as a whole: It was observed that roughly 5.1% of naive CD4 clonotypes were shared across a handful of donors.

CDR1 and CDR2 from the germline V gene are WNHNN and SYGVQD (reference sequence). V was clipped by 0 bases and J by 0 bases; unmatched bases: 4. The CDR3 loop spans 16 amino acids. The source is a woman aged 25 to 39 in good health. This chain connects TRBV10-1 to TRBJ2-5; 7 positions agree with TRBD2. The material sequenced was naive CD4+ T cells sorted from blood. Subset given: CD45RA+ positively selected. The chain's CDR3 is CASSESSAGHQETQYF. Here the CDR3 DNA reads TGCGCCAGCAGTGAGTCGTCAGCGGGACACCAAGAGACCCAGTACTTC.